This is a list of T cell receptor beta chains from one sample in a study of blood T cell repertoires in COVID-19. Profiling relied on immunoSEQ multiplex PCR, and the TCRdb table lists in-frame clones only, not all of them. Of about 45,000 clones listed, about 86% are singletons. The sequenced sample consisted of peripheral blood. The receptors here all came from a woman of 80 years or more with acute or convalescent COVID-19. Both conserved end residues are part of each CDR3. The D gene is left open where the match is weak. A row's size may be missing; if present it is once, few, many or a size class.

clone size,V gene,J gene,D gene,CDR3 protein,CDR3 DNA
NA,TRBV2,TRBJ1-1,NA,CASSESSGGALGTEAFF,TGTGCCAGCAGTGAATCTTCTGGGGGGGCACTCGGCACTGAAGCTTTCTTT
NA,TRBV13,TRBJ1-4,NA,CASSLRNGVVGEKLFF,TGTGCCAGCAGCTTAAGGAACGGGGTGGTTGGGGAAAAACTGTTTTTT
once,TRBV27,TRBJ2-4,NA,CASTPRENIQYF,TGTGCCAGCACCCCGCGGGAAAACATTCAGTACTTC
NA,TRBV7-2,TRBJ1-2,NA,CASSSRIGDGYTF,TGTGCCAGCAGCTCACGGATAGGGGATGGCTACACCTTC
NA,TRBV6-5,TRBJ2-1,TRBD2,CASSYSRGGLAHGQFF,TGTGCCAGCAGTTACTCTAGAGGGGGACTAGCTCATGGGCAGTTCTTC
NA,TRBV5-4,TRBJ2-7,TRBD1,CASSLPTGAQYEQYF,TGTGCCAGCAGCTTACCGACAGGGGCACAATACGAGCAGTACTTC
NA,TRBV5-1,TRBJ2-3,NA,CASSLDGVTSTDTQYF,TGCGCCAGCAGCTTGGACGGGGTAACTAGCACAGATACGCAGTATTTT
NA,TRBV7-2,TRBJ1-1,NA,CASSLGVGLMNTEAFF,TGTGCCAGCAGCTTAGGGGTGGGCCTAATGAACACTGAAGCTTTCTTT
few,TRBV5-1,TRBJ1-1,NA,CASSWSGGNTEAFF,TGCGCCAGCAGCTGGTCGGGAGGGAACACTGAAGCTTTCTTT
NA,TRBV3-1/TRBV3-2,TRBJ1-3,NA,CASSQPGKSRGNTIYF,TGTGCCAGCAGTCAACCCGGGAAATCGAGGGGAAACACCATATATTTT
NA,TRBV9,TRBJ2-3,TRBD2,CASSPGPGGFTDTQYF,TGTGCCAGCAGCCCGGGCCCGGGGGGGTTCACAGATACGCAGTATTTT
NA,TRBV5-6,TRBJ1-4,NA,CASSTLFSGSDEKLFF,TGTGCCAGCAGCACCCTTTTTTCGGGGTCGGATGAAAAACTGTTTTTT
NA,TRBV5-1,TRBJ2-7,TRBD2,CASSHRLASYEQYF,TGCGCCAGCAGCCATCGACTAGCGAGCTACGAGCAGTACTTC
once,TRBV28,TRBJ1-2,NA,CASSSLTSPTGHYGYTF,TGTGCCAGCAGTTCACTTACCAGCCCGACAGGTCACTATGGCTACACCTTC
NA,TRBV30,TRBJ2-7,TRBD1,CAWSVRQGASEQYF,TGTGCCTGGAGTGTTCGACAGGGCGCCTCCGAGCAGTACTTC
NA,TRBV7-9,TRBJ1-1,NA,CASSLVEGNTEAFF,TGTGCCAGCAGCTTAGTTGAGGGGAACACTGAAGCTTTCTTT
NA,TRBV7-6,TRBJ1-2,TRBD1,CASSSRDRDHYGYTF,TGTGCCAGCAGCTCAAGGGACAGGGACCACTATGGCTACACCTTC
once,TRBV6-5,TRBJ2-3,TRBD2,CASSYTSGGSDTQYF,TGTGCCAGCAGTTACACTAGCGGGGGGTCAGATACGCAGTATTTT
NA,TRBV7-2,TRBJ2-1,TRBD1,CASSRTGSSYNEQFF,TGTGCCAGCAGCAGGACAGGCAGCTCCTACAATGAGCAGTTCTTC
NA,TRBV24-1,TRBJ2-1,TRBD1,CATSPGTDNEQFF,TGTGCCACCTCCCCCGGGACAGACAATGAGCAGTTCTTC
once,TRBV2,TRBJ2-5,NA,CASSEALLYQGGEGGLETQYF,TGTGCCAGCAGTGAAGCGTTGCTGTACCAGGGCGGAGAAGGGGGTCTAGAGACCCAGTACTTC
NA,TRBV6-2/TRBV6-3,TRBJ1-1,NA,CASSYDRTEAFF,TGTGCCAGCAGTTATGACAGGACTGAAGCTTTCTTT
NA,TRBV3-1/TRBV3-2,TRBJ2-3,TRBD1,CASSQKNRGPTDTQYF,TGTGCCAGCAGCCAAAAAAACAGGGGCCCCACAGATACGCAGTATTTT
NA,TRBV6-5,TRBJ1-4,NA,CASSRGTLNEKLFF,TGTGCCAGCAGCCGCGGGACCCTTAATGAAAAACTGTTTTTT
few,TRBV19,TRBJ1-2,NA,CASRKQVGYTF,TGTGCCAGTAGGAAACAGGTTGGCTACACCTTC
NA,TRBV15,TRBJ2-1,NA,CATSRVGTYNIGNEQFF,TGTGCCACCAGCAGAGTTGGGACTTACAATATAGGGAATGAGCAGTTCTTC
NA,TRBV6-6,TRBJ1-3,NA,CASRPRRGNTIYF,TGTGCCAGCAGGCCCAGGCGAGGAAACACCATATATTTT
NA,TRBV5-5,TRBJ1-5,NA,CASSLFEANQPQHF,TGTGCCAGCAGCTTGTTCGAGGCCAATCAGCCCCAGCATTTT
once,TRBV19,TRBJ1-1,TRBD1,CASSNLMDRSANTEAFF,TGTGCCAGTAGTAATTTGATGGACAGGTCGGCGAACACTGAAGCTTTCTTT
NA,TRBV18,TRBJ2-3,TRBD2,CASSPPRTSGGFGTDTQYF,TGTGCCAGCTCACCACCTCGGACTAGCGGGGGGTTTGGCACAGATACGCAGTATTTT
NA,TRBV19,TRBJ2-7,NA,CASTPVGSYEQYF,TGTGCCAGTACCCCCGTGGGCAGCTACGAGCAGTACTTC
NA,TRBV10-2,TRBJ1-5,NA,CASSDLGATSNQPQHF,TGCGCCAGCAGTGATTTGGGGGCGACTAGCAATCAGCCCCAGCATTTT
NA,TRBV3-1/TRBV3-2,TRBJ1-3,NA,CASSQVQAYSGNTIYF,TGTGCCAGCAGCCAAGTTCAGGCTTACTCTGGAAACACCATATATTTT
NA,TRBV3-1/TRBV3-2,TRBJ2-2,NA,CASSPWGPNTGELFF,TGTGCCAGCAGCCCCTGGGGGCCGAACACCGGGGAGCTGTTTTTT
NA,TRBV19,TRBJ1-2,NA,CASRGLGSLNYGYTF,TGTGCCAGCCGAGGGCTGGGCAGTCTAAACTATGGCTACACCTTC